The source of this TCR beta chain is a study of blood T cell repertoires in COVID-19. Whole-study context: COVID-19 samples collected from the United States, Italy and Spain covered acute and convalescent phases. Sources were T cells, B-cell-depleted T cells, or PBMCs; the material itself was cDNA or gDNA.

As originally analysed: The assay estimated nucleated cells by amplifying reference gene primers. Clones were read by immunoSEQ multiplex PCR, and TCRdb kept only the in-frame ones, dropping some. That table gives V, J and clone size, and the DNA gave D and trimming. The sample shows 150,000 to 200,000 clones, approximately 83% of them seen only once. Sequencing used peripheral blood. The origin of this receptor is a middle-aged man with active or convalescent COVID-19.

The CDR3 bases are TGTGCCAGCAGCACGGAACAGGGTTCGGGCGAGCAGTACTTC. Amino acid sequence: CASSTEQGSGEQYF. The chain uses TRBV11-3 and TRBJ2-7; D perhaps matches TRBD1 (6 bases). Germline V lookup: CDR1 SGHNT, CDR2 YENEEA. This CDR3 has 14 amino acids. Trimming left V 5 bases short and J 6 bases short, with 17 bases between.